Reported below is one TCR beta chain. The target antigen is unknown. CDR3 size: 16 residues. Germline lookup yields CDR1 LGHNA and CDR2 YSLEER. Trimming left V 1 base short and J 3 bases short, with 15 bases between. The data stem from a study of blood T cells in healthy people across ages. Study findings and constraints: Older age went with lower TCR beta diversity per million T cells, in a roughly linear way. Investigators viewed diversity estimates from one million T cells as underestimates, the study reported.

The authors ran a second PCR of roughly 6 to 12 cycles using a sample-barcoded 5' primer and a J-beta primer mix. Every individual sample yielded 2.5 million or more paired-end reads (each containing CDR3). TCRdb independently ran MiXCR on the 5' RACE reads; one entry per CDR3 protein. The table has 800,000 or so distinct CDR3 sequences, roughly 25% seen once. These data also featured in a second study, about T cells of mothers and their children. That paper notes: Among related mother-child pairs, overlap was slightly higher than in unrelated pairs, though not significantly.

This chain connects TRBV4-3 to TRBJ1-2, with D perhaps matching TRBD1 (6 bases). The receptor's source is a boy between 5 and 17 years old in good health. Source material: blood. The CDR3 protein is CASSQVGDTVYYGYTF. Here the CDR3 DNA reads TGCGCCAGCAGCCAAGTTGGGGACACCGTTTACTATGGCTACACCTTC.